These T cell receptor beta chains were read from a single sample in a study of T cell responses to AZD1222 COVID-19 vaccine. The assay was immunoSEQ multiplex PCR, and TCRdb's table has in-frame clones only and misses some. The sample lists some 150,000 clones, around 88% seen once, with more than 2% in the top ten. The material sequenced was peripheral blood, taken on day 0 of AZD1222 vaccination. Source of these receptors: an adult in good health. Each CDR3 is given with its conserved first and last residue. The D gene is left open where the match is weak. Not every row has a clone size; where given, it reads once, few, many or a size class.

abundance,j_gene,v_gene,d_gene,CDR3aa,CDR3nt
.,TRBJ2-2,TRBV11-3,.,CASSLDGNTGELFF,TGTGCCAGCAGCTTAGACGGTAACACCGGGGAGCTGTTTTTT
.,TRBJ2-2,TRBV11-1,TRBD2,CASRRTSGTNTGELFF,TGTGCCAGCCGCAGGACTAGCGGCACGAACACCGGGGAGCTGTTTTTT
.,TRBJ2-2,TRBV11-2,.,CASSPDRGTGELFF,TGTGCCAGCAGCCCCGACCGGGGGACCGGGGAGCTGTTTTTT
.,TRBJ2-1,TRBV6-6,TRBD2,CASSYNSLAGVVEQFF,TGTGCCAGCAGTTATAATTCGCTAGCGGGAGTGGTTGAGCAGTTCTTC
once,TRBJ1-6,TRBV6-4,.,CASSEGGAGSPLHF,TGTGCCAGCAGTGAGGGGGGGGCTGGTTCACCCCTCCACTTT
.,TRBJ2-3,TRBV11-1,.,CASSSNPGLTDTQYF,TGTGCCAGCAGCTCAAACCCGGGGCTCACAGATACGCAGTATTTT
.,TRBJ2-3,TRBV13,TRBD2,CASSSPTSGRAGGDTQYF,TGTGCCAGCAGCTCCCCGACTAGCGGGAGGGCCGGGGGGGATACGCAGTATTTT
.,TRBJ2-5,TRBV24-1,.,CATSDLHGAGLKETQYF,TGTGCCACCAGTGATTTGCATGGGGCAGGGTTGAAGGAGACCCAGTACTTC
.,TRBJ1-5,TRBV30,.,CAWNREKNQPQHF,TGTGCCTGGAACAGGGAGAAGAATCAGCCCCAGCATTTT
.,TRBJ1-2,TRBV9,.,CASSVGVGSGNYGYTF,TGTGCCAGCAGCGTAGGGGTCGGGTCAGGGAACTATGGCTACACCTTC
.,TRBJ2-7,TRBV27,.,CASSVTGPSEQYF,TGTGCCAGCAGTGTGACAGGCCCCTCCGAGCAGTACTTC
few,TRBJ2-5,TRBV15,.,CATAFRGGQETQYF,TGTGCCACCGCTTTTAGGGGGGGGCAAGAGACCCAGTACTTC
.,TRBJ1-4,TRBV30,.,CAWSVGIDSNEKLFF,TGTGCCTGGAGTGTAGGGATCGACTCTAATGAAAAACTGTTTTTT
.,TRBJ1-1,TRBV30,TRBD1,CAWMTGQVNTEAFF,TGTGCCTGGATGACGGGACAGGTGAACACTGAAGCTTTCTTT
.,TRBJ1-1,TRBV5-1,TRBD1,CASSTLTGQSTEAFF,TGCGCCAGCAGCACCCTGACAGGGCAGTCCACTGAAGCTTTCTTT
few,TRBJ2-7,TRBV9,TRBD2,CASSASGSSLYEQYF,TGTGCCAGCAGCGCTAGCGGGAGTTCTCTTTACGAGCAGTACTTC
.,TRBJ1-2,TRBV6-4,.,CASRAGGGSYTF,TGTGCCAGCCGGGCCGGGGGAGGTTCGTACACCTTC
.,TRBJ1-1,TRBV19,.,CASSIPGSPKATEAFF,TGTGCCAGTAGTATCCCCGGGTCCCCGAAGGCCACTGAAGCTTTCTTT
once,TRBJ1-1,TRBV6-2/TRBV6-3,.,CASSEPNTEAFF,TGTGCCAGCAGCGAACCGAACACTGAAGCTTTCTTT
.,TRBJ1-2,TRBV4-1,.,CASSQPDQGPCF,TGCGCCAGCAGCCAGCCCGATCAGGGGCCTTGTTTC
.,TRBJ2-1,TRBV5-1,.,CASSLELWAAQYNEQFF,TGCGCCAGCAGCTTGGAGTTGTGGGCGGCCCAATACAATGAGCAGTTCTTC
.,TRBJ2-1,TRBV6-5,.,CASSYSTQRNYNEQFF,TGTGCCAGCAGTTACTCGACGCAGCGGAACTACAATGAGCAGTTCTTC
.,TRBJ1-2,TRBV24-1,.,CATSDRRVGYGYTF,TGTGCCACCAGTGATCGACGGGTGGGGTATGGCTACACCTTC
.,TRBJ1-1,TRBV28,.,CASSFGDLIAFF,TGTGCCAGCAGTTTCGGGGATCTGATTGCTTTCTTT
.,TRBJ2-2,TRBV12-3/TRBV12-4,.,CASRVYTGELFF,TGTGCCAGCAGGGTCTACACCGGGGAGCTGTTTTTT
.,TRBJ1-5,TRBV6-2/TRBV6-3,.,CASSLGGSGQPQHF,TGTGCCAGCAGCCTCGGGGGGTCGGGACAGCCCCAGCATTTT
.,TRBJ1-1,TRBV6-5,TRBD1,CASSYPTGAEAFF,TGTGCCAGCAGTTACCCGACAGGGGCTGAAGCTTTCTTT
.,TRBJ2-6,TRBV7-7,.,CASSFLGVSGANVLTF,TGTGCTAGCAGCTTTCTAGGGGTCTCTGGGGCCAACGTCCTGACTTTC
.,TRBJ1-4,TRBV9,.,CASSVGAGNLGEKLFF,TGTGCCAGCAGCGTAGGGGCGGGGAATCTAGGTGAAAAACTGTTTTTT
.,TRBJ2-3,TRBV19,TRBD1,CASSIEGQATDTQYF,TGTGCCAGTAGTATAGAGGGACAGGCCACAGATACGCAGTATTTT
.,TRBJ1-4,TRBV9,.,CASSLTATTNEKLFF,TGTGCCAGCAGCCTTACCGCAACAACTAATGAAAAACTGTTTTTT
.,TRBJ1-3,TRBV6-5,.,CASSLDRANTIYF,TGTGCCAGCAGCTTAGACCGGGCCAACACCATATATTTT
.,TRBJ1-3,TRBV4-3,TRBD1,CASSQELWTKGQVILNTIYF,TGCGCCAGCAGCCAAGAGCTATGGACGAAGGGACAGGTTATATTAAACACCATATATTTT
.,TRBJ1-5,TRBV5-1,TRBD1,CASSRGPDQPQHF,TGCGCCAGCAGCAGGGGGCCCGATCAGCCCCAGCATTTT
.,TRBJ2-7,TRBV29-1,.,CSVELLRGGSYEQYF,TGCAGCGTTGAACTCCTGAGGGGAGGCTCCTACGAGCAGTACTTC
.,TRBJ2-6,TRBV4-2,TRBD1,CASSLHDRASTGANVLTF,TGTGCCAGCAGCCTCCATGACAGGGCCAGTACCGGGGCCAACGTCCTGACTTTC
.,TRBJ1-2,TRBV9,TRBD1,CASSGHRGHFLYTF,TGTGCCAGCAGCGGACACAGGGGGCATTTCCTCTACACCTTC
.,TRBJ1-1,TRBV24-1,.,CAPGGGEAFF,TGTGCCCCCGGAGGAGGGGAAGCTTTCTTT
.,TRBJ1-1,TRBV19,TRBD1,CASSLQGYNTEAFF,TGTGCCAGTAGCCTACAGGGGTACAACACTGAAGCTTTCTTT
.,TRBJ1-2,TRBV29-1,.,CSAEGTYYGYTF,TGCAGCGCCGAGGGGACTTACTATGGCTACACCTTC
.,TRBJ2-3,TRBV6-6,.,CASTQGVTDTQYF,TGTGCCAGCACTCAGGGTGTCACAGATACGCAGTATTTT
.,TRBJ1-1,TRBV5-5,.,CASSLMAENTEAFF,TGTGCCAGCAGCTTGATGGCTGAAAACACTGAAGCTTTCTTT
.,TRBJ2-5,TRBV7-9,TRBD1,CASSFPTGGSETQYF,TGTGCCAGCAGCTTTCCTACAGGGGGCTCAGAGACCCAGTACTTC
.,TRBJ2-3,TRBV6-5,.,CASSYVGSTDTQYF,TGTGCCAGCAGTTATGTCGGTAGCACAGATACGCAGTATTTT
.,TRBJ2-1,TRBV5-4,.,CASSLGLASSYNEQFF,TGTGCCAGCAGCTTGGGGCTCGCTTCCTCCTACAATGAGCAGTTCTTC
.,TRBJ1-5,TRBV5-8,.,CASSLGAGAPISQPQHF,TGTGCCAGCAGCTTGGGAGCAGGGGCGCCGATTAGTCAGCCCCAGCATTTT
.,TRBJ2-3,TRBV7-6,.,CASSLLTGGTDTQYF,TGTGCCAGCAGCTTACTGACCGGGGGCACAGATACGCAGTATTTT
.,TRBJ2-7,TRBV5-1,.,CASSRGAGDTYEQYF,TGCGCCAGCAGCCGCGGGGCAGGGGATACCTACGAGCAGTACTTC
.,TRBJ2-7,TRBV6-2/TRBV6-3,TRBD2,CASSLLGGIYEQYF,TGTGCCAGCAGCCTATTGGGGGGGATCTACGAGCAGTACTTC